What follows are 10 T cell receptor beta chains derived from one specimen sequenced in a study of shared clonotypes between healthy human individuals (dated by TCRdb to between 2020 and 2021). Library preparation employed the immunoSEQ multiplex PCR assay. Held by TCRdb, this immuneACCESS table contains in-frame sequences only and omits some clones. Under half of the omission traces to an unresolved V gene where checked; the cause of the rest is unknown. The sample yields roughly 520,000 clones; 95% to 96% were counted once. The top ten hold approximately 0.06% of the sample. The source material was naive CD4+ T cells sorted from blood. This sample's cell subset or site label indicates: CD45RA+ positively selected. These receptors originate from a woman under 40 in good health.

V and J are TRBV14 and TRBJ1-3; the D gene is possibly TRBD1 (5 bases). Germline CDR1 reads SGHDN; CDR2 reads FVKESK. Trimming stripped 4 bases from V and 4 bases from J, with 17 bases between. The CDR3 spans 16 residues. The CDR3 region is CASSPRDPSRGNTIYF. In nucleotides, the CDR3 is TGTGCCAGCAGCCCTCGGGACCCAAGTCGGGGAAACACCATATATTTT.

This clone has a handful of counts. The DNA for the CDR3 is TGTGCCAGCAGAGTTGACGTCGCCGAAGCTTTCTTT. Its protein product is CASRVDVAEAFF. This chain connects TRBV2 to TRBJ1-1; D gene uncertain. The CDR3 is made up of 12 amino acids. Trimming left V 6 bases short and J 8 bases short, with 13 bases between. CDR1 SNHLY and CDR2 FYNNEI come from the germline V gene. Based on the CDR3 plus reference TRBV2 and TRBJ1-1, the full variable domain is EPEVTQTPSHQVTQMGQEVILRCVPISNHLYFYWYRQILGQKVEFLVSFYNNEISEKSEIFDDQFSVERPDGSNFTLKIRSTKLEDSAMYFCASRVDVAEAFFGQGTRLTVV.

The chain combines TRBV7-3 with TRBJ2-1, with 10 bases aligning to TRBD2. The CDR3 contains 16 residues. Germline V gene data show CDR1 as SGHTA and CDR2 as FQGTGA. Losses at the gene ends were 5 bases for V and 4 bases for J; bases not matched to a gene: 8. The DNA of the CDR3 is TGTGCCAGCAGCCCGGAGGGTAGCGGGGGGTACAATGAGCAGTTCTTC. Its translation: CASSPEGSGGYNEQFF. The full variable domain, in which reference TRBV7-3 and TRBJ2-1 provide the parts outside the CDR3, is GAGVSQTPSNKVTEKGKYVELRCDPISGHTALYWYRQSLGQGPEFLIYFQGTGAADDSGLPNDRFFAVRPEGSVSTLKIQRTERGDSAVYLCASSPEGSGGYNEQFFGPGTRLTVL.

The CDR3 region has the DNA TGCGCCAGCAGCCCCTTAGGCAGGGACTCTGGAAACACCATATATTTT. It encodes CASSPLGRDSGNTIYF. This chain joins TRBV4-1 and TRBJ1-3; D might be TRBD1 (5 bases). Germline V CDR1 and CDR2: MGHRA, YSYEKL. The V and J ends lost 4 bases and 0 bases respectively, with 13 bases between them. The CDR3 sequence is 16 residues long.

The gene calls are TRBV28 and TRBJ1-1, with unresolved D. The V end was cut by 2 bases, the J end by 4 bases, with 5 bases between. The CDR3 runs to 12 residues. Germline CDR1 MDHEN, CDR2 SYDVKM. The CDR3, as DNA: TGTGCCAGCAGTTTACAGACCACTGAAGCTTTCTTT. Its protein is CASSLQTTEAFF.

The chain has TRBV5-1 and TRBJ1-2; TRBD1 matches at 8 bases. V dropped 4 bases and J dropped 8; count of bases not matched to a gene: 13. CDR1 and CDR2 (germline): SGHRS, YFSETQ. This CDR3 has 15 residues. CDR3 loop: CASSPEGRTGNGYTF. In DNA form, the CDR3 reads TGCGCCAGCAGCCCTGAGGGGCGGACAGGGAACGGCTACACCTTC.

This chain joins TRBV5-4 and TRBJ1-2; 8 bases fit TRBD1. Germline trimming cut 1 base from V and 0 bases from J; bases unmatched to any gene: 2. This CDR3 comprises 15 residues. CDR1 is SGHNT, CDR2 YYREEE, per germline (reference sequence). The CDR3 bases are TGTGCCAGCAGCTTGTCGACAGGGGCTAACTATGGCTACACCTTC. This encodes CASSLSTGANYGYTF. The whole variable domain, remainder taken from reference TRBV5-4 and TRBJ1-2, is ETGVTQSPTHLIKTRGQQVTLRCSSQSGHNTVSWYQQALGQGPQFIFQYYREEENGRGNFPPRFSGLQFPNYSSELNVNALELDDSALYLCASSLSTGANYGYTFGSGTRLTVV.

This chain links TRBV28 with TRBJ2-1, with D maybe TRBD2 (7 bases). The CDR3 runs to 15 residues. Germline V CDR1 and CDR2: MDHEN, SYDVKM. Between the trimmed V and J ends, which lost 4 bases and 5 bases, there was a span of 15 bases. CDR3 DNA: TGTGCCAGCAGTTCCCTGCGGGGGCGGGACAATGAGCAGTTCTTC. Amino acid sequence: CASSSLRGRDNEQFF.

The chain couples TRBV2 to TRBJ2-1; no clear D. The CDR3 consists of 15 residues. From germline, CDR1 is SNHLY and CDR2 FYNNEI. Trimming removed 6 bases from V and 2 bases from J, with 14 bases in between. In DNA, the CDR3 is TGTGCCAGCAGAAAAGAGTGGGAAGCCTACAATGAGCAGTTCTTC. Protein: CASRKEWEAYNEQFF.

The chain links TRBV28 to TRBJ1-1; the match to TRBD1 covers 7 bases. The CDR3 extends over 15 amino acids. Germline CDR1 reads MDHEN; CDR2 reads SYDVKM. V lost 6 bases, J lost 4 bases, and 11 bases stayed unmatched. This chain's CDR3 is CASRSHRGWSTEAFF. The CDR3 nucleotides read TGTGCCAGCAGGTCCCACAGGGGATGGAGCACTGAAGCTTTCTTT.